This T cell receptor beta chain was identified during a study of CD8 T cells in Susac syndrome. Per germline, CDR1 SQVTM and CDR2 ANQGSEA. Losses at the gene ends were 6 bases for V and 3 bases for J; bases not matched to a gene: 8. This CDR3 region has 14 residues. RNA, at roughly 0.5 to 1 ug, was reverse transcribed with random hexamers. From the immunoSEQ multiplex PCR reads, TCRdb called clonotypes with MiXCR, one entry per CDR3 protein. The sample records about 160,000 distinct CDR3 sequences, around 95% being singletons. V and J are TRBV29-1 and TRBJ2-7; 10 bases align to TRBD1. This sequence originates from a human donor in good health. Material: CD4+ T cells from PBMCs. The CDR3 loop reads CSVASGTGVYEQYF. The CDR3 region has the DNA TGCAGCGTCGCCTCCGGGACAGGGGTCTACGAGCAGTACTTC.